The clone carrying this TCR beta chain showed up just a few times. The antigen is undetermined. The data belong to a study of blood T cells in healthy people across ages. Study-wide results and caveats: Researchers deemed the diversity estimates from one million T cells underestimates.

V lost 3 bases and J 1 base, leaving 7 bases between the germline ends. The germline V gene encodes CDR1 SNHLY and CDR2 FYNNEI. There are 14 residues in the CDR3. The second PCR ran about 7 to 12 cycles with a sample-barcoded 5' primer and J-beta primers. TCRdb reprocessed the 5' RACE reads with MiXCR, giving one entry per CDR3 protein. The sample consists of about 1.8 million distinct CDR3 sequences, 49% of them appearing once. The sequence was collected from a woman aged 40 to 50 in good health. This chain uses TRBV2 with TRBJ2-1; D is unclear. The specimen sequenced was blood. The CDR3 loop is CASSDPPSYNEQFF. Written as DNA, the CDR3 is TGTGCCAGCAGTGACCCGCCATCCTACAATGAGCAGTTCTTC.